The 28 T cell receptor beta chains below were found in one sample sequenced in a study of metastatic and nonmetastatic thyroid tumors. TCRdb re-clonotyped the PCR reads through MiXCR. The table has approximately 90,000 clones, roughly 13% seen once. Among the patients, none had received any treatment before thyroid surgery. Sequenced: blood. The receptors here all came from a female donor with papillary thyroid cancer or a benign thyroid nodule (not recorded which). Some clones in this sample may be carry-over from other donors' samples.

This clone was picked up many times. Other DNA sequences in the same sample also yield this CDR3. This chain links TRBV28 with TRBJ1-4, with D perhaps TRBD1 (5 bases). The germline V gene encodes CDR1 MDHEN and CDR2 SYDVKM. V gave up 5 bases and J gave up 5 bases, with 15 bases separating them. The CDR3 covers 15 residues. The CDR3 sequence is CASSIPRGGNEKLFF. CDR3 DNA: TGTGCCAGCAGTATCCCCCGGGGGGGGAATGAAAAACTGTTTTTT.

This clone was found many times. The gene calls are TRBV7-8 and TRBJ2-1; 8 nucleotides match TRBD1. Losses at the gene ends were 5 bases for V and 6 bases for J; bases not matched to a gene: 9. CDR1 and CDR2 (germline): SGHVS, FQNEAQ. The CDR3 loop spans 15 amino acids. The CDR3 region has the DNA TGTGCCAGCAGCCTCACAGGGGGGTCCCGCAATGAGCAGTTCTTC. It encodes CASSLTGGSRNEQFF.

The chain uses TRBV5-6 and TRBJ1-5, with a weak D call TRBD1 (5 bases). CDR1 is SGHDT and CDR2 is YYEEEE in the germline V gene. This CDR3 is built from 18 residues. Trimming removed 2 bases at V and 0 bases at J, with 18 bases between. The DNA of the CDR3 is TGTGCCAGCAGCTTTTCTGGACACAGATTTTATAGCAATCAGCCCCAGCATTTT. It is translated as CASSFSGHRFYSNQPQHF. The full variable domain, completed using reference TRBV5-6 and TRBJ1-5, is DAGVTQSPTHLIKTRGQQVTLRCSPKSGHDTVSWYQQALGQGPQFIFQYYEEEERQRGNFPDRFSGHQFPNYSSELNVNALLLGDSALYLCASSFSGHRFYSNQPQHFGDGTRLSIL.

This clone came up many times. The chain combines TRBV7-2 with TRBJ2-3; possible D gene TRBD1, 6 bases. Per the germline V gene, CDR1 is SGHTA and CDR2 is FQGNSA. V was clipped by 0 bases and J by 1 base, with 8 bases between them. The CDR3 spans 15 residues. Written as DNA, the CDR3 is TGTGCCAGCAGCTTAGCGGGGGCGGGCACAGATACGCAGTATTTT. Translating it yields CASSLAGAGTDTQYF.

At least ten counts were recorded for this clone. The chain joins TRBV7-8 to TRBJ2-7; D gene ambiguous. Trimming took off 7 bases at V and 0 bases at J, with 7 bases between the two ends. The CDR3 totals 12 residues. Germline CDR1 SGHVS, CDR2 FQNEAQ. The CDR3 DNA reads TGTGCCAGCACCGCACTCTCCTACGAGCAGTACTTC. Its protein product is CASTALSYEQYF.

This clone occurred many times. The chain links TRBV5-1 to TRBJ2-1, with TRBD1 as a possible D gene (6 bases). Germline-derived CDR1 and CDR2 are SGHRS and YFSETQ. Between the trimmed V and J ends, which lost 2 bases and 2 bases, there was a span of 14 bases. The CDR3 runs to 16 residues. The CDR3 coding sequence is TGCGCCAGCAGCTTCGGGACACAGCTGACCTACAATGAGCAGTTCTTC. This gives the protein CASSFGTQLTYNEQFF.

Ten or more counts support this clone. The chain combines TRBV19 with TRBJ1-4; possible D gene TRBD1, 6 bases. The CDR3 covers 14 residues. Germline V lookup: CDR1 LNHDA, CDR2 SQIVND (reference sequence). The germline V and J ends were trimmed by 3 bases and 3 bases, with 8 bases remaining between them. The CDR3 DNA is TGTGCCAGTAGTATGGGGGCTTCTAATGAAAAACTGTTTTTT. It codes for CASSMGASNEKLFF.

This clone was recorded many times. This chain connects TRBV5-1 to TRBJ2-3, with D maybe TRBD1 (5 bases). V was shortened by 4 bases and J by 0 bases, with 12 bases between the two germline ends. The CDR3 totals 15 residues. CDR1 and CDR2 from the germline V gene are SGHRS and YFSETQ. The CDR3 DNA is TGCGCCAGCAGCACCCAGGGTTCTAGCACAGATACGCAGTATTTT. Translating gives CASSTQGSSTDTQYF.

This clone was found a few times. This sequence may be a read error, since a much larger clone differs from it by one base. The chain employs TRBV19 and TRBJ1-5, with a possible D match to TRBD1 (5 bases). The germline V and J ends were trimmed by 8 bases and 0 bases, with 17 bases remaining between them. The germline CDR1 and CDR2 sequences are LNHDA and SQIVND (reference sequence). CDR3 length equals 16 residues. CDR3 in amino acids: CASGLGGSASNQPQHF. For the CDR3, the DNA is TGTGCCAGTGGGCTGGGGGGGTCGGCTAGCAATCAGCCCCAGCATTTT.

This clone has ten or more counts. V gene TRBV11-2 combines with J gene TRBJ2-1; no firm D call. The germline V gene has CDR1 SGHAT and CDR2 FQNNGV. The V gene lost 0 bases and the J gene lost 9 bases, with 12 bases spanning the gap. CDR3 size: 14 residues. Here the CDR3 DNA reads TGTGCCAGCAGCTTAGATTCTTCTTTGGGTGAGCAGTTCTTC. Translated, it gives CASSLDSSLGEQFF.

This clone was recorded many times. The chain combines TRBV20-1 with TRBJ2-1; 11 bases are shared with TRBD2. The CDR3 loop spans 19 amino acids. Per the germline V gene, CDR1 is DFQATT and CDR2 is SNEGSKA (reference sequence). V lost 1 base to trimming and J lost 0 bases; unmatched junction nucleotides: 11. The CDR3 nucleotides read TGCAGTGCTAGAGTTCCGGGACTAGCGGTGTACAGCTCCTACAATGAGCAGTTCTTC. Amino acids: CSARVPGLAVYSSYNEQFF.

This clone has only a few counts. CDR3 protein: CASSSADRGRTDTQYF. The CDR3 region has the DNA TGTGCCAGCAGCTCGGCGGACAGGGGGCGGACAGATACGCAGTATTTT. This chain uses TRBV5-6 with TRBJ2-3; TRBD1 agrees at 11 bases. The CDR3 is 16 amino acids. The V gene end was trimmed by 3 bases and the J gene end by 3 bases; junction bases not matched to a gene: 6. CDR1 is SGHDT and CDR2 is YYEEEE in the germline V gene.

This clone has ten or more counts. V is TRBV6-4 and J is TRBJ2-3; TRBD1 agrees at 9 bases. The V and J ends lost 2 bases and 6 bases, in that order; junction bases with no gene match: 6. The CDR3 runs to 15 residues. Germline values: CDR1 MRHNA, CDR2 SNTAGT. The CDR3 spells CASSDDGQGPDTQYF. CDR3 nucleotides: TGTGCCAGCAGTGACGACGGACAGGGGCCCGATACGCAGTATTTT.

Comments on this clone: A much more abundant neighbour one base away suggests this may be a read error. The same CDR3 can be traced to other DNA sequences in this sample. This rearrangement joins TRBV14 to TRBJ1-1; 7 nucleotides agree with TRBD1. Per germline, CDR1 SGHDN and CDR2 FVKESK. This CDR3 spans 16 amino acids. Trimming cost V 6 bases and J 3 bases; bases outside gene matches: 13. The CDR3 protein is CASSHRGWGPDTEAFF. For the CDR3, the DNA is TGTGCCAGCAGTCACAGGGGTTGGGGGCCGGACACTGAAGCTTTCTTT.

This clone was picked up many times. The chain combines TRBV11-2 with TRBJ2-5; a weak D match, TRBD2 (7 bases). Germline V lookup: CDR1 SGHAT, CDR2 FQNNGV. The CDR3 spans 14 residues. Trimming took off 2 bases at V and 5 bases at J, with 12 bases between the two ends. In DNA form, the CDR3 reads TGTGCCAGCAGCTTATCCGGGGGGCGGGAGACCCAGTACTTC. Encoded protein: CASSLSGGRETQYF. Complete variable domain (other parts from reference TRBV11-2 and TRBJ2-5): EAGVAQSPRYKIIEKRQSVAFWCNPISGHATLYWYQQILGQGPKLLIQFQNNGVVDDSQLPKDRFSAERLKGVDSTLKIQPAKLEDSAVYLCASSLSGGRETQYFGPGTRLLVL.

Many counts were recorded for this clone. The chain carries TRBV10-3 and TRBJ1-4, with 9 bases that match TRBD1. CDR1 ENHRY and CDR2 SYGVKD come from the germline V gene. The CDR3 totals 12 residues. The V and J ends lost 10 bases and 7 bases, in that order; junction bases with no gene match: 4. The DNA of the CDR3 is TGTGCCACTCGACAGGGGGTTGAAAAACTGTTTTTT. Translation: CATRQGVEKLFF.

This clone occurred many times. V and J are TRBV15 and TRBJ2-2, with 7 bases matching TRBD2. With 1 base clipped from V and 5 bases from J, the junction kept 16 bases outside the gene matches. This CDR3 region has 19 residues. Germline-derived CDR1 and CDR2 are LNHNV and YYDKDF (reference sequence). The CDR3 is CATSRAPPLGGIETGELFF. DNA of the CDR3: TGTGCCACCAGCAGAGCCCCCCCTTTGGGGGGGATAGAAACCGGGGAGCTGTTTTTT.

This clone was counted between two and nine times. Relative to the germline gene, one junction end is altered; a read error may explain this. The V call is TRBV7-6, the J call TRBJ2-7; 7 bases agree with TRBD1. The length of the CDR3 is 14 residues. Germline CDR1 reads SGHVS; CDR2 reads FNYEAQ. CDR3 bases: TGTGCCAACAGCAACGCCGGGACAGACTACGAGCAGTACTTC. Residues: CANSNAGTDYEQYF.

In the case of this clone: A read error may explain this, as a much larger clone is one base away. V and J are TRBV27 and TRBJ2-4; TRBD2 matches at 10 bases. V dropped 4 bases and J dropped 6; count of bases not matched to a gene: 15. Germline V gene data show CDR1 as MNHEY and CDR2 as SMNVEV (reference sequence). The CDR3 totals 18 residues. DNA of the CDR3: TGTGCCAGCAGTTCCGGACTAGCGGACACACTGGAGGGAAACATTCAGTACTTC. Residues: CASSSGLADTLEGNIQYF.

This clone has just a few counts. J is TRBJ2-7 and V is TRBV27; no clear D. Germline V gene data show CDR1 as MNHEY and CDR2 as SMNVEV (reference sequence). The CDR3 length is 13 residues. The V gene lost 0 bases and the J gene lost 5 bases, with 8 bases spanning the gap. CDR3 in amino acids: CASSLSRGDEQYF. The CDR3 DNA sequence: TGTGCCAGCAGTTTATCACGTGGGGACGAGCAGTACTTC.

This clone was counted many times. The rearrangement links TRBV20-1 to TRBJ2-5; 7 bases are a match to TRBD2. Germline CDR1 is DFQATT and CDR2 is SNEGSKA (reference sequence). This CDR3 is built from 14 residues. V lost 2 bases, J lost 3 bases, and 6 bases stayed unmatched. DNA for the CDR3: TGCAGTGCTAGACCTACTAGCGAGGAAGAGACCCAGTACTTC. This translates into CSARPTSEEETQYF.

Points on this clone: A read error may be the cause here, since a much bigger clone is one base away. The DNA for the CDR3 is TGTGCCAGCTCACAACTCGTCCAGGGGGCGCCCGGAGGTACGCAGTATTTT. Protein product: CASSQLVQGAPGGTQYF. The rearrangement links TRBV18 to TRBJ2-3, with 8 bases fitting TRBD1. Germline V gives CDR1 KGHSH, CDR2 LQKENI. The CDR3 extends over 17 amino acids. The V gene end was trimmed by 4 bases and the J gene end by 8 bases; junction bases not matched to a gene: 17.

This clone was counted ten times or more. The rearrangement links TRBV15 to TRBJ1-1, with D unresolved. Trimming left V 0 bases short and J 0 bases short, with 8 bases between. The CDR3 length is 15 residues. Germline V gives CDR1 LNHNV, CDR2 YYDKDF (reference sequence). The CDR3 loop reads CATSRDRMMNTEAFF. DNA of the CDR3: TGTGCCACCAGCAGAGACAGAATGATGAACACTGAAGCTTTCTTT.

At least ten counts were recorded for this clone. The genes are TRBV5-1 and TRBJ2-7; the D gene could be TRBD1 or TRBD2 (5 bases each). The V end lost 5 bases, the J end lost 2 bases, and 14 bases lay between the germline ends. There are 14 residues in the CDR3. Germline assignment: CDR1 SGHRS and CDR2 YFSETQ. This CDR3 reads CASSSTGTAYEQYF. The CDR3 nucleotides read TGCGCCAGCAGTTCAACCGGGACGGCCTACGAGCAGTACTTC.

This clone was seen ten or more times. The chain joins TRBV20-1 to TRBJ2-7; 12 bases match TRBD2. After removal of 3 bases from V and 0 bases from J, the junction contained 0 bases not matched to a gene. CDR3 length equals 14 residues. Per germline, CDR1 DFQATT and CDR2 SNEGSKA (reference sequence). In DNA, the CDR3 is TGCAGTGCTAGGGGACTAGCGGGCTCCTACGAGCAGTACTTC. It specifies CSARGLAGSYEQYF.

This clone was detected ten times or more. J is TRBJ2-5 and V is TRBV14; weak D call: TRBD1 (6 bases). Germline lookup yields CDR1 SGHDN and CDR2 FVKESK. The CDR3 length is 17 residues. V was pared by 0 bases and J by 5 bases, with 19 bases between. This CDR3 is CASSQDFPPQGPETQYF. The CDR3 coding sequence is TGTGCCAGCAGCCAAGATTTCCCCCCCCAGGGGCCGGAGACCCAGTACTTC.

This clone occurred a few times. It may be a read error: a sequence one base away is much more abundant. This sample includes further DNA sequences coding for the same CDR3. The chain employs TRBV28 and TRBJ2-3; D is perhaps TRBD2 (5 bases). The germline V gene has CDR1 MDHEN and CDR2 SYDVKM. Trimming cost V 3 bases and J 0 bases, with 7 bases left between them. The CDR3 contains 14 residues. The CDR3 sequence is CASSLGASTDTQYF. The CDR3 DNA reads as TGTGCCAGCAGTTTGGGAGCTAGCACAGATACGCAGTATTTT. Variable domain in full (rest from reference TRBV28 and TRBJ2-3): DVKVTQSSRYLVKRTGEKVFLECVQDMDHENMFWYRQDPGLGLRLIYFSYDVKMKEKGDIPEGYSVSREKKERFSLILESASTNQTSMYLCASSLGASTDTQYFGPGTRLTVL.

This clone was counted at least ten times. The chain recombines TRBV20-1 with TRBJ2-5; no clear D. Germline V gives CDR1 DFQATT, CDR2 SNEGSKA (reference sequence). V was clipped by 8 bases and J by 5 bases, with 27 bases between them. This CDR3 is built from 16 residues. CDR3 sequence reads: CSPLSMGPITRETQYF. In DNA, the CDR3 is TGCAGTCCCCTGTCGATGGGCCCAATAACAAGGGAGACCCAGTACTTC.